This TCR beta chain was captured in a study of CD4 T cells in relation to SARS-CoV-2 and coronaviruses. About the study: ViraFEST: approximately 10-day antigen culture of PBMCs, then TCR beta CDR3 sequencing. Study-level findings and limits: In roughly 65% of donors, memory CD4+ clonotypes crossrecognized SARS-CoV-2 and at least one common cold coronavirus spike.

CDR3 length: 16 residues. In germline, CDR1 is KGHSH, CDR2 LQKENI. V was trimmed by 0 bases and J by 1 base, leaving 12 bases between them. CD4+ T cells from unexposed donors were obtained before the COVID-19 pandemic (2011-2018). Isolation of CD4+ T cells took place after nine to ten days in culture. Cells permitting, SARS-CoV-2 S/N and four cold-coronavirus spikes were tested on unexposed-donor CD4+ T cells. On days 3 and 7, cultures got half fresh IL-2 medium. The sample holds a few counts of this clone. Its antigen is undetermined. This table comes from immunoSEQ multiplex PCR, and its TCRdb copy is limited to in-frame clones, with some not included. The sample lists 18,000 or so clones, around three quarters occurring once.

The sample was CD4+ T cells from PBMCs, cultured in vitro. The chain combines TRBV18 with TRBJ1-2; perhaps TRBD1 as D (6 bases). This clonotype was obtained from a human donor in good health. CDR3 in amino acids: CASSPPGDNYNYGYTF. CDR3 nucleotide sequence: TGTGCCAGCTCACCACCCGGGGACAATTATAACTATGGCTACACCTTC.